Given below is one TCR beta chain in context. What it recognizes is unknown. Libraries were made from TCR beta cDNA, and they carried unique molecular identifiers. A single record per CDR3 protein comes from TCRdb applying MiXCR to the PCR reads. This sample carries 700,000 to 800,000 distinct CDR3 sequences, 30% of them seen once, and the ten largest clones take roughly 0.54%. This sample is part of a study of post-analysis software for immune sequencing data. Trimming removed 4 bases at V and 8 bases at J, with 9 bases between. The CDR3 has 13 amino acids. Germline values: CDR1 MGHRA, CDR2 YSYEKL. Study-wide results and limits: Controls had lower frequencies than patients of 4 or 5 TRBV segments, which included TRBV5-6, TRBV5-1 and TRBV20-1.

The sequence derives from a girl between 5 and 17 years old with multiple sclerosis. This chain connects TRBV4-1 to TRBJ1-6; D not certain. The sequenced sample consisted of blood. The CDR3 coding sequence is TGCGCCAGCAGCCGGGTTATCGATTCACCCCTCCACTTT. Translated: CASSRVIDSPLHF.